Below are 22 T cell receptor beta chains sequenced from a single sample in a study of cytomegalovirus exposure and HLA in healthy donors. This PCR relied on a set of 60 Vbeta primers and 13 Jbeta primers. The assay was immunoSEQ multiplex PCR, and TCRdb's table has in-frame clones only and misses some. This sample has about 160,000 clones; around 80% occur once, and the top ten carry 2.1%. What was sequenced was PBMCs. The origin of the receptors is a man in his forties or fifties in good health and CMV-seronegative.

The chain joins TRBV28 to TRBJ2-5, with TRBD1 matching over 8 bases. V was clipped by 2 bases and J by 0 bases; unmatched bases: 2. The CDR3 covers 15 residues. The germline V gene has CDR1 MDHEN and CDR2 SYDVKM. This CDR3 is CASSLGGQDQETQYF. The CDR3 coding sequence is TGTGCCAGCAGTTTAGGGGGACAGGACCAAGAGACCCAGTACTTC.

This rearrangement joins TRBV5-4 to TRBJ2-3, with D possibly TRBD1 on 8 matching bases. Trimming took 5 bases from V and 4 from J, leaving 20 bases between them. Germline V gives CDR1 SGHNT, CDR2 YYREEE (reference sequence). This CDR3 has 16 residues. This CDR3 reads CASRNRQGRAPDTQYF. The DNA of the CDR3 is TGTGCCAGCAGAAATAGACAGGGGAGGGCCCCAGATACGCAGTATTTT.

The genes are TRBV5-1 and TRBJ2-7; 10 bases are shared with TRBD2. The germline gives CDR1 SGHRS, CDR2 YFSETQ. Germline trimming cut 4 bases from V and 6 bases from J; bases unmatched to any gene: 13. The CDR3 runs 16 residues. The DNA for the CDR3 is TGCGCCAGCAGCAACCTTCGAGCGGGAGGGCCGGTCGAGCAGTACTTC. Translation: CASSNLRAGGPVEQYF.

A word on this clone: A junction end diverges from the germline sequence, so it may reflect a read error. This chain connects TRBV6-5 to TRBJ2-4; D is possibly TRBD2 (5 bases). The CDR3 sequence is 14 residues long. Germline CDR1 reads MNHEY; CDR2 reads SVGAGI. Here the CDR3 reads CASISGVAPNSQYF. The DNA of the CDR3 is TGTGCCAGCATTTCCGGGGTTGCGCCAAACAGTCAGTACTTC.

The chain carries TRBV11-2 and TRBJ2-5; D gene unclear. The CDR3 is 14 amino acids. V lost 0 bases, J lost 1 base, and 6 bases lay in between. Per germline, CDR1 SGHAT and CDR2 FQNNGV. The CDR3 sequence: CASSLDRSQETQYF. CDR3 bases: TGTGCCAGCAGCTTAGACAGAAGCCAAGAGACCCAGTACTTC.

The chain employs TRBV4-1 and TRBJ1-5; D is uncertain. Trimming removed 4 bases from V and 0 bases from J, with 10 bases in between. Germline CDR1 is MGHRA and CDR2 is YSYEKL. The CDR3 runs 15 residues. DNA of the CDR3: TGCGCCAGCAGCCTCCAGGAATATAGCAATCAGCCCCAGCATTTT. Amino acids: CASSLQEYSNQPQHF.

The V call is TRBV12-5, the J call TRBJ2-4; D ambiguous. Germline CDR1 LGHNT, CDR2 FRNRAP. The CDR3 length is 16 residues. V was shortened by 5 bases and J by 0 bases, with 14 bases between the two germline ends. The CDR3 coding sequence is TGTGCTAGTGGTGTTACATCTGCCATAGCCAAAAACATTCAGTACTTC. Translation gives CASGVTSAIAKNIQYF.

V usage is TRBV7-2 and J usage is TRBJ2-2; the match to TRBD2 covers 12 bases. The CDR3 runs 17 residues. Germline V gives CDR1 SGHTA, CDR2 FQGNSA. J was trimmed by 3 bases and V by 4 bases; bases with no gene match: 6. CDR3 nucleotides: TGTGCCAGCAGCTCCTCTAGCGGGAGGGTGGACACCGGGGAGCTGTTTTTT. Amino acid sequence: CASSSSSGRVDTGELFF.

To note about this clone: Sequence at one end of the junction differs from germline and may be a read error. V usage is TRBV7-9 and J usage is TRBJ2-7, with 11 positions matching TRBD2. Germline loops: CDR1 SEHNR, CDR2 FQNEAQ (reference sequence). The CDR3 loop spans 16 amino acids. Written as DNA, the CDR3 is TGTTCCAGCAGCTTCATTAGCGGGAGGGACCCCTACGAGCAGTACTTC. It encodes CSSSFISGRDPYEQYF.

The genes are TRBV15 and TRBJ2-7; 8 bases are shared with TRBD1. Germline V gene data show CDR1 as LNHNV and CDR2 as YYDKDF (reference sequence). V shed 4 bases, J shed 2 bases, and the junction held 4 bases outside the gene matches. The CDR3 totals 14 residues. The CDR3 here is CATSNLTGAYEQYF. The CDR3 DNA reads as TGTGCCACCAGCAATTTGACAGGGGCCTACGAGCAGTACTTC.

The genes are TRBV5-1 and TRBJ1-1; D may be TRBD1 (5 bases). The V gene lost 0 bases and the J gene lost 10 bases, with 13 bases spanning the gap. CDR3 size: 13 residues. CDR1 is SGHRS, CDR2 YFSETQ, per germline. The CDR3 nucleotides are TGCGCCAGCAGCTTGGCCGGGGGGGGTTTAGCTTTCTTT. It codes for CASSLAGGGLAFF.

This chain uses TRBV21-1 with TRBJ2-5; TRBD2 is the table's D call and was not checked against the DNA. TRBV21-1 is given as a pseudogene. The CDR3 runs 21 residues. The CDR3 bases are TGTGCCAGCAGCAAGCCCCGGGGCTTAGAAGGACTAGCGGGAACTCAAGAGACCCAGTACTTC. As protein: CASSKPRGLEGLAGTQETQYF.

V usage is TRBV18 and J usage is TRBJ2-1, with 9 bases lining up with TRBD2. The germline gives CDR1 KGHSH, CDR2 LQKENI. The CDR3 covers 16 residues. The V gene end was trimmed by 1 base and the J gene end by 0 bases; junction bases not matched to a gene: 1. In DNA form, the CDR3 reads TGTGCCAGCTCACCACAACTAGCGGGCTCCTACAATGAGCAGTTCTTC. Protein sequence: CASSPQLAGSYNEQFF.

The chain employs TRBV6-6 and TRBJ1-6; tentative D call: TRBD1 (5 bases). The CDR3 consists of 14 residues. V dropped 6 bases and J dropped 10 bases, with 16 bases sitting between them. Germline CDR1 MNHNY, CDR2 SVGAGI (reference sequence). CDR3 nucleotides: TGTGCCAGCAGGAACGGGCAGGGTGGCTCACCCCTCCACTTT. It translates to CASRNGQGGSPLHF.

The J gene is TRBJ1-2, the V gene TRBV5-8; D perhaps matches TRBD1 (6 bases). There are 16 residues in the CDR3. V lost 6 bases and J 1 base, leaving 19 bases between the germline ends. From germline, CDR1 is SGHTS and CDR2 YDEGEE. The CDR3 protein is CASTRRMGGRNYGYTF. Here the CDR3 DNA reads TGTGCCAGCACCCGCCGGATGGGGGGGCGTAACTATGGCTACACCTTC.

This clone showed up just a few times. Other nucleotide sequences from this sample produce the same CDR3. The V call is TRBV28, the J call TRBJ1-5; TRBD1 matches at 7 bases. The CDR3 extends over 13 amino acids. V lost 5 bases and J lost 2; bases outside the gene matches: 0. The germline V gene has CDR1 MDHEN and CDR2 SYDVKM. CDR3 protein: CASSDRGNQPQHF. The DNA for the CDR3 is TGTGCCAGCAGTGACAGGGGCAATCAGCCCCAGCATTTT. The variable domain in full, completed from reference TRBV28 and TRBJ1-5, reads DVKVTQSSRYLVKRTGEKVFLECVQDMDHENMFWYRQDPGLGLRLIYFSYDVKMKEKGDIPEGYSVSREKKERFSLILESASTNQTSMYLCASSDRGNQPQHFGDGTRLSIL.

The V and J genes are TRBV19 and TRBJ2-7, with 7 bases fitting TRBD2. The CDR3 runs 14 residues. CDR1 is LNHDA, CDR2 SQIVND, per germline (reference sequence). The trim removed 5 bases at V and 3 bases at J, leaving 7 bases unmatched. This CDR3 reads CASSLVAGNYEQYF. The DNA for the CDR3 is TGTGCCAGTAGTCTGGTAGCGGGCAACTACGAGCAGTACTTC.

V usage is TRBV5-1 and J usage is TRBJ2-3; 14 bases are a match to TRBD2. The length of the CDR3 is 16 residues. Per germline, CDR1 SGHRS and CDR2 YFSETQ. Trimming cost V 5 bases and J 4 bases; bases outside gene matches: 6. The CDR3 here is CASRGLAGEIPDTQYF. CDR3 coding DNA: TGCGCCAGCAGGGGACTAGCGGGAGAGATACCAGATACGCAGTATTTT.

The V call is TRBV6-1, the J call TRBJ2-3, with D possibly TRBD1 on 6 matching bases. Germline V lookup: CDR1 MNHNS, CDR2 SASEGT. The CDR3 loop spans 14 amino acids. V dropped 7 bases and J dropped 2 bases, with 13 bases sitting between them. The CDR3, as DNA: TGTGCCAGCACCACCTGGACAGTCACAGATACGCAGTATTTT. This sequence encodes CASTTWTVTDTQYF.

The gene calls are TRBV7-2 and TRBJ1-1; D ambiguous. This CDR3 is built from 14 residues. V lost 1 base and J lost 3, with 9 bases in between. Germline CDR1 SGHTA, CDR2 FQGNSA. The DNA for the CDR3 is TGTGCCAGCAGCTTAGATTGGCGGGACACTGAAGCTTTCTTT. Its translation: CASSLDWRDTEAFF.

The chain uses TRBV27 and TRBJ2-5; 8 nucleotides align to TRBD1. The CDR3 has 16 residues. Germline V gene sequence: CDR1 MNHEY, CDR2 SMNVEV (reference sequence). With 5 bases clipped from V and 5 bases from J, the junction kept 13 bases outside the gene matches. CDR3 sequence reads: CASSPRDRTESETQYF. CDR3 nucleotides: TGTGCCAGCAGTCCCAGGGACAGGACAGAATCGGAGACCCAGTACTTC.

The rearrangement links TRBV6-6 to TRBJ2-1; D remains unclear. Germline V CDR1 and CDR2: MNHNY, SVGAGI (reference sequence). Trimming pared 5 bases from V and 6 bases from J, leaving 11 bases between. The CDR3 sequence is 13 residues long. The CDR3, as DNA: TGTGCCAGCAGTCTGGGCGTGGGCAATGAGCAGTTCTTC. Translation: CASSLGVGNEQFF.